The clone carrying this T cell receptor beta chain was seen repeatedly, ten times or more. The germline gives CDR1 LGHDT, CDR2 YNNKEL (reference sequence). This CDR3 has 14 residues. The V end lost 0 bases, the J end lost 3 bases, and 6 bases lay between the germline ends. RNA transcripts were the template for amplifying TCR beta CDR3 regions. First-round RT-PCR with HTBI primers amplified the TCR CDR3 region. Each CDR3 protein gets one entry after TCRdb re-called the multiplex PCR reads with MiXCR. There are approximately 410,000 distinct CDR3 sequences in the sample; about 15% occur only once, and roughly 13% lies in the top ten. Inclusion characteristics of ophthalmopathy patients comprised a Clinical Activity Score of at least 3, a NOSPECS grade of at least 4, and duration under 3 months. Not enrolled were patients with uncontrolled infection, other autoimmune disease, pregnancy or lactation. Orbital computed tomography, thyroid ultrasound, serum thyroxine and TRAb, and clinical symptoms together informed the diagnoses. PBMCs were sourced from approximately 9.3 ml fresh peripheral blood.

This entry is derived from a study of T cells in Graves' hyperthyroidism and ophthalmopathy. The chain links TRBV3-1 to TRBJ2-1; possibly TRBD1 or TRBD2 for D (5 bases each). Sequences were obtained from blood. The TCR originated in a man aged 18 to 30 with Graves' ophthalmopathy. This chain's CDR3 is CASSQDGGYNEQFF. CDR3 bases: TGTGCCAGCAGCCAAGATGGGGGCTACAATGAGCAGTTCTTC.